These T cell receptor beta chains were read from a single sample in a study of T-cell reconstitution after alpha-beta-depleted transplantation in children. MiXCR, run by TCRdb on the PCR reads, gives a single entry per CDR3 protein. The sample shows about 98,000 distinct CDR3 sequences, about a quarter of them seen only once. Sequencing was performed on PBMCs, taken before TCRalphabeta/CD19-depleted stem cell transplant. The receptors here all came from a boy between 2 and 15 years old with acute lymphoblastic leukemia, due to receive a stem cell transplant. The CDR3 runs from the conserved cysteine through the conserved F or W. Each record gives: V gene, clone size, J gene, D gene, CDR3 protein, CDR3 DNA. The D gene is left open where the match is weak. Clone size is given for some rows only: seen once, a few or many times, or a class if the clone is expanded.

>TRBV5-1|-|TRBJ2-7|-
CASSLEGIYEQYF
TGCGCCAGCAGCTTGGAAGGGATCTACGAGCAGTACTTC
>TRBV3-1|-|TRBJ2-7|-
CASSHGTVSYEQYF
TGTGCCAGCAGCCATGGAACAGTCTCCTACGAGCAGTACTTC
>TRBV4-3|few|TRBJ2-3|TRBD2
CASSQDRVGGPTDTQYF
TGCGCCAGCAGCCAAGATCGGGTGGGAGGGCCGACAGATACGCAGTATTTT
>TRBV2|-|TRBJ2-7|-
CASTLSTYEQYF
TGTGCCAGCACATTGAGTACCTACGAGCAGTACTTC
>TRBV27|-|TRBJ2-4|TRBD2
CASRRPGLAELLAKNIQYF
TGTGCCAGCAGGCGTCCGGGACTAGCAGAACTTCTAGCCAAAAACATTCAGTACTTC
>TRBV30|-|TRBJ2-1|-
CAWSGGKTYNEQFF
TGTGCCTGGAGTGGCGGGAAAACCTACAATGAGCAGTTCTTC
>TRBV20-1|few|TRBJ1-2|-
CSAYTDRRNNGYTF
TGCAGTGCTTACACGGACAGAAGAAACAATGGCTACACCTTC
>TRBV20-1|-|TRBJ2-6|-
CSASPPGANVLTF
TGCAGTGCTAGTCCCCCCGGGGCCAACGTCCTGACTTTC
>TRBV12-3/TRBV12-4|few|TRBJ1-1|-
CASLTELVAFF
TGTGCCAGCTTAACCGAGCTAGTTGCTTTCTTT
>TRBV28|few|TRBJ1-1|-
CASRGARGSLAEAFF
TGTGCCAGCAGGGGGGCCAGGGGAAGTTTGGCTGAAGCTTTCTTT
>TRBV15|-|TRBJ1-4|-
CATSRVRTESHEKLFF
TGTGCCACCAGCAGAGTCCGGACAGAGTCCCATGAAAAACTGTTTTTT
>TRBV20-1|-|TRBJ2-5|-
CRASGPTETQYF
TGCAGGGCCTCCGGGCCTACAGAGACCCAGTACTTC
>TRBV27|few|TRBJ2-4|-
CASSRDPRNIQYF
TGTGCCAGCAGTCGGGACCCAAGGAACATTCAGTACTTC
>TRBV27|-|TRBJ2-7|-
CAISLGSLPYEQYF
TGTGCCATCAGTTTGGGCAGTCTCCCCTACGAGCAGTACTTC
>TRBV5-1|-|TRBJ2-6|-
CASSGTQGRGANVLTF
TGCGCCAGCAGCGGAACCCAGGGCAGAGGGGCCAACGTCCTGACTTTC
>TRBV12-3/TRBV12-4|-|TRBJ2-7|TRBD2
CAISLDGTSGRGVYEQYF
TGTGCCATCAGTTTAGACGGGACTAGCGGGAGAGGGGTGTACGAGCAGTACTTC